These T cell receptor beta chains were read from a single sample in a study of blood T cell repertoires in COVID-19. Only in-frame clones appear in the TCRdb table, and some are missing; sequencing was by immunoSEQ multiplex PCR. Among hundreds of thousands of clones listed, 88% were seen once. The specimen sequenced was peripheral blood. These receptors all stem from a woman aged 45-60 years with active or convalescent COVID-19. Each CDR3 is given with its conserved first and last residue. A D gene is named only where the DNA matches it firmly. Size is stated for part of the rows, as once, few or many counts, or as a class when the clone is expanded.

d_call	j_call	v_call	clone_size	cdr3_nt	cdr3_aa
TRBD2	TRBJ2-1	TRBV7-3	.	TGTGCCAGCAGCTTAAAGCTAGCGGGAGGCTTCAATGAGCAGTTCTTC	CASSLKLAGGFNEQFF
.	TRBJ1-1	TRBV7-3	.	TGTGCCAGCAGCCCCCTAAACCCCACAGGAACGAACACTGAAGCTTTCTTT	CASSPLNPTGTNTEAFF
.	TRBJ2-2	TRBV19	.	TGTGCCAGTAACAAACAGGGATTTGGTTTGTGGAACACCGGGGAGCTGTTTTTT	CASNKQGFGLWNTGELFF
TRBD1	TRBJ1-3	TRBV27	.	TGTGCCAGCAGCGGGCTATTTCACAGGGGGCCTGGAAACACCATATATTTT	CASSGLFHRGPGNTIYF
TRBD1	TRBJ2-7	TRBV6-2/TRBV6-3	.	TGTGCCAGCAGTTACGGGACAGGGGAAGAGCAGTACTTC	CASSYGTGEEQYF
TRBD2	TRBJ2-2	TRBV28	.	TGTGCCAGCAGTCCCCCTGGCGGGGGGAACACCGGGGAGCTGTTTTTT	CASSPPGGGNTGELFF
.	TRBJ1-5	TRBV15	.	TGTGCCACCAGCAGCCCCGACAGCGCCAATCAGCCCCAGCATTTT	CATSSPDSANQPQHF
TRBD1	TRBJ1-1	TRBV30	.	TGTGCCTGGAGTTCTACAGGGGCGAGGACTGAAGCTTTCTTT	CAWSSTGARTEAFF
.	TRBJ2-7	TRBV6-5	.	TGTGCCAGCAGGCAAACTACTTCCGAGCAGTACTTC	CASRQTTSEQYF
.	TRBJ2-7	TRBV28	.	TGTGCCAGCAGTCCCACTCTTAGGCAGGGCCCGATCGGCGAGCAGTACTTC	CASSPTLRQGPIGEQYF
TRBD1	TRBJ1-6	TRBV27	.	TGTGCCAGCAGTCTCCGACAGGGGGCGAGTAATTCACCCCTCCACTTT	CASSLRQGASNSPLHF
TRBD1	TRBJ2-7	TRBV30	.	TGTGCCTGGCCCCGGGACAGGGGCCACGAGCAGTACTTC	CAWPRDRGHEQYF
.	TRBJ1-2	TRBV14	few	TGTGCCAGCAGCCAGGCAGCTAACTATGGCTACACCTTC	CASSQAANYGYTF
.	TRBJ2-3	TRBV9	once	TGTGCCAGCAGCGACCTAAACACAGATACGCAGTATTTT	CASSDLNTDTQYF
.	TRBJ1-1	TRBV19	.	TGTGCCAGTAGTATTGGAGGGATGAACACTGAAGCTTTCTTT	CASSIGGMNTEAFF
TRBD1	TRBJ1-5	TRBV6-5	once	TGTGCCAGCCGGGACAGGGCGATCGAGCAGCCCCAGCATTTT	CASRDRAIEQPQHF
.	TRBJ1-1	TRBV6-1	once	TGTGCCAGCAGTGAATGGGCAGGGTTAACTGAAGCTTTCTTT	CASSEWAGLTEAFF
TRBD1	TRBJ1-2	TRBV28	once	TGTGCCAGCAGTTCGGACAGGGCTGGCTACACCTTC	CASSSDRAGYTF
TRBD1	TRBJ1-4	TRBV19	few	TGTGCCAGTAGTATTCCCGGGACAGGAGTTAATGAAAAACTGTTTTTT	CASSIPGTGVNEKLFF
.	TRBJ1-5	TRBV14	.	TGTGCCAGCAGCCGAGATCTCCGTCAGCCCCAGCATTTT	CASSRDLRQPQHF
.	TRBJ1-6	TRBV2	.	TGTGCCAGCAGTGAAATTCGGGATATACCCCTCCACTTT	CASSEIRDIPLHF
.	TRBJ2-2	TRBV18	.	TGTGCCAGCTCACCGGTCGGGGGAACCGGGGAGCTGTTTTTT	CASSPVGGTGELFF
TRBD2	TRBJ2-3	TRBV4-3	.	TGCGCCAGCAGCCCAGTAGCGGGGCGGTCGGATACGCAGTATTTT	CASSPVAGRSDTQYF
TRBD1	TRBJ1-2	TRBV19	many	TGTGCCAGCCGCGCGGACAGGGGATTGCATGGCTACACCTTC	CASRADRGLHGYTF
.	TRBJ1-6	TRBV7-3	.	TGTGCCAGCAGCCTTGACGGGTCACCCCTCCACTTT	CASSLDGSPLHF
TRBD1	TRBJ1-1	TRBV12-3/TRBV12-4	.	TGTGCCAGCAGACAGGGGAAGAACACTGAAGCTTTCTTT	CASRQGKNTEAFF
TRBD2	TRBJ2-1	TRBV11-3	.	TGTGCCAGCAGCTCCCGCCTGGCTAGCGGGAGAACGGATGAGCAGTTCTTC	CASSSRLASGRTDEQFF
.	TRBJ1-5	TRBV19	.	TGTGCCAGTAGTATAGAGTCGCTAAGCAATCAGCCCCAGCATTTT	CASSIESLSNQPQHF
TRBD1	TRBJ2-6	TRBV29-1	.	TGCAGCGTAGACACAGGGGCTGGGGCCAACGTCCTGACTTTC	CSVDTGAGANVLTF
.	TRBJ1-4	TRBV6-4	few	TGTGCCAGCAGCGCGTCCCCCGGGGGGAAACTGTTTTTT	CASSASPGGKLFF
TRBD1	TRBJ2-6	TRBV3-1/TRBV3-2	once	TGTGCCAGCAGCCAAGATCGGACAGGGGCTGGGGCCAACGTCCTGACTTTC	CASSQDRTGAGANVLTF
.	TRBJ1-6	TRBV5-4	.	TGTGCCATACAGGAGATTAATTCACCCCTCCACTTT	CAIQEINSPLHF
.	TRBJ2-3	TRBV19	.	TGTGCCAGTAGTATCCGGGTCCTCTACCCCACAGATACGCAGTATTTT	CASSIRVLYPTDTQYF
.	TRBJ1-2	TRBV18	.	TGTGCCAGCTCACCACCGGGCGGGGGCATGAACTATGGCTACACCTTC	CASSPPGGGMNYGYTF
TRBD1	TRBJ2-7	TRBV5-1	.	TGCGCCAGCAGCTTGTACGTAGGGACAGGGGGCGACTTGGCCTACGAGCAGTACTTC	CASSLYVGTGGDLAYEQYF
TRBD2	TRBJ2-7	TRBV7-2	.	TGTGCCAGCAGCACAGAGCGGGGGTTGTACGAGCAGTACTTC	CASSTERGLYEQYF
TRBD2	TRBJ2-3	TRBV4-2	.	TGTGCCAGCAGCGCCACCGGAATGGCGGGGGGGCAAGGCACAGATACGCAGTATTTT	CASSATGMAGGQGTDTQYF
TRBD1	TRBJ1-5	TRBV7-8	.	TGTGCCAGCAGCTTCTTTGACAGGGACAATCAGCCCCAGCATTTT	CASSFFDRDNQPQHF
.	TRBJ1-2	TRBV6-5	.	TGTGCCAGCAGTTATGACAGGAACTATGGCTACACCTTC	CASSYDRNYGYTF
TRBD2	TRBJ2-5	TRBV30	.	TGTGCCTGGAGTGTAGCGGGGGGATTCCAAGAGACCCAGTACTTC	CAWSVAGGFQETQYF
TRBD1	TRBJ2-7	TRBV6-5	.	TGTGCTAGCACCGGGACAGCCTCCTACGAGCAGTACTTC	CASTGTASYEQYF
.	TRBJ2-5	TRBV20-1	.	TGCAGTGCTACTGACGGACTGAGGGACCAAGAGACCCAGTACTTC	CSATDGLRDQETQYF
.	TRBJ1-1	TRBV7-2	once	TGTGTCAGCAGCTTAGCGGGGGCGGGCACTGAAGCTTTCTTT	CVSSLAGAGTEAFF
.	TRBJ1-6	TRBV4-2	.	TGTGCCAGCAGCTATCAATTACCAGGGTATAATTCACCCCTCCACTTT	CASSYQLPGYNSPLHF
TRBD1	TRBJ2-2	TRBV28	.	TGTGCCAGCAGTTTCCCTGGACAGGCACAGAACACCGGGGAGCTGTTTTTT	CASSFPGQAQNTGELFF
.	TRBJ2-7	TRBV3-1/TRBV3-2	.	TGTGCCAGCAGCCAAGAGGCTGTGCAGTACTTC	CASSQEAVQYF
TRBD1	TRBJ2-7	TRBV18	.	TGTGCCAGCTCACCACTGGGACAGGGGACCTACGAGCAGTACTTC	CASSPLGQGTYEQYF
TRBD1	TRBJ2-7	TRBV5-6	.	TGTGCCAGCAGCTTCGGGACAGGGGTTTACGAGCAGTACTTC	CASSFGTGVYEQYF
.	TRBJ1-5	TRBV15	.	TGTGCCACCACCCCCGACAGAATCAATCAGCCCCAGCATTTT	CATTPDRINQPQHF
.	TRBJ2-3	TRBV28	.	TGTGCCAGCAGTTTAAGGGGCAGCATCACAGATACGCAGTATTTT	CASSLRGSITDTQYF
TRBD1	TRBJ1-1	TRBV20-1	.	TGCAGTGCTAGTGGGGCAGGGGGCCAGAACACTGAAGCTTTCTTT	CSASGAGGQNTEAFF
.	TRBJ2-2	TRBV15	.	TGTGCCACCAGCAGAGGCAAGACAGCTAACACCGGGGAGCTGTTTTTT	CATSRGKTANTGELFF
.	TRBJ1-2	TRBV10-3	.	TGTGCCATCAGCGCGGGAGGGGTCGACGGCTACACCTTC	CAISAGGVDGYTF
.	TRBJ1-1	TRBV18	.	TGTGCCAGCTCACCGGACATTACTGAAGCTTTCTTT	CASSPDITEAFF
.	TRBJ1-1	TRBV11-3	.	TGTGCCAGCCGGTATATGGGCAACACTGAAGCTTTCTTT	CASRYMGNTEAFF